This T cell receptor (beta chain) appears in the sequencing data of a study of T cells in Graves' hyperthyroidism and ophthalmopathy. TCR beta CDR3 sequences were amplified from RNA transcripts. In the first-round RT-PCR of the TCR CDR3, the HTBI primer set was used. TCRdb reprocessed the multiplex PCR reads via MiXCR and lists one record per CDR3 protein. The sample lists approximately 520,000 distinct CDR3 sequences; about 20% were seen once. Trimming cost V 1 base and J 2 bases, with 5 bases left between them. Germline CDR1 and CDR2: SGHDN and FVKESK. The CDR3 sequence is 13 residues long. Patients aged 18 to 65 had newly diagnosed hyperthyroidism that had lasted under 2 months. The table lists this clonotype with many counts.

This chain uses TRBV14 with TRBJ1-2; D ambiguous. This TCR came from a man aged 18 to 35 with Graves' hyperthyroidism. Source material: blood. In DNA form, the CDR3 reads TGTGCCAGCAGCCAAGCCGGAAACTATGGCTACACCTTC. It encodes CASSQAGNYGYTF.